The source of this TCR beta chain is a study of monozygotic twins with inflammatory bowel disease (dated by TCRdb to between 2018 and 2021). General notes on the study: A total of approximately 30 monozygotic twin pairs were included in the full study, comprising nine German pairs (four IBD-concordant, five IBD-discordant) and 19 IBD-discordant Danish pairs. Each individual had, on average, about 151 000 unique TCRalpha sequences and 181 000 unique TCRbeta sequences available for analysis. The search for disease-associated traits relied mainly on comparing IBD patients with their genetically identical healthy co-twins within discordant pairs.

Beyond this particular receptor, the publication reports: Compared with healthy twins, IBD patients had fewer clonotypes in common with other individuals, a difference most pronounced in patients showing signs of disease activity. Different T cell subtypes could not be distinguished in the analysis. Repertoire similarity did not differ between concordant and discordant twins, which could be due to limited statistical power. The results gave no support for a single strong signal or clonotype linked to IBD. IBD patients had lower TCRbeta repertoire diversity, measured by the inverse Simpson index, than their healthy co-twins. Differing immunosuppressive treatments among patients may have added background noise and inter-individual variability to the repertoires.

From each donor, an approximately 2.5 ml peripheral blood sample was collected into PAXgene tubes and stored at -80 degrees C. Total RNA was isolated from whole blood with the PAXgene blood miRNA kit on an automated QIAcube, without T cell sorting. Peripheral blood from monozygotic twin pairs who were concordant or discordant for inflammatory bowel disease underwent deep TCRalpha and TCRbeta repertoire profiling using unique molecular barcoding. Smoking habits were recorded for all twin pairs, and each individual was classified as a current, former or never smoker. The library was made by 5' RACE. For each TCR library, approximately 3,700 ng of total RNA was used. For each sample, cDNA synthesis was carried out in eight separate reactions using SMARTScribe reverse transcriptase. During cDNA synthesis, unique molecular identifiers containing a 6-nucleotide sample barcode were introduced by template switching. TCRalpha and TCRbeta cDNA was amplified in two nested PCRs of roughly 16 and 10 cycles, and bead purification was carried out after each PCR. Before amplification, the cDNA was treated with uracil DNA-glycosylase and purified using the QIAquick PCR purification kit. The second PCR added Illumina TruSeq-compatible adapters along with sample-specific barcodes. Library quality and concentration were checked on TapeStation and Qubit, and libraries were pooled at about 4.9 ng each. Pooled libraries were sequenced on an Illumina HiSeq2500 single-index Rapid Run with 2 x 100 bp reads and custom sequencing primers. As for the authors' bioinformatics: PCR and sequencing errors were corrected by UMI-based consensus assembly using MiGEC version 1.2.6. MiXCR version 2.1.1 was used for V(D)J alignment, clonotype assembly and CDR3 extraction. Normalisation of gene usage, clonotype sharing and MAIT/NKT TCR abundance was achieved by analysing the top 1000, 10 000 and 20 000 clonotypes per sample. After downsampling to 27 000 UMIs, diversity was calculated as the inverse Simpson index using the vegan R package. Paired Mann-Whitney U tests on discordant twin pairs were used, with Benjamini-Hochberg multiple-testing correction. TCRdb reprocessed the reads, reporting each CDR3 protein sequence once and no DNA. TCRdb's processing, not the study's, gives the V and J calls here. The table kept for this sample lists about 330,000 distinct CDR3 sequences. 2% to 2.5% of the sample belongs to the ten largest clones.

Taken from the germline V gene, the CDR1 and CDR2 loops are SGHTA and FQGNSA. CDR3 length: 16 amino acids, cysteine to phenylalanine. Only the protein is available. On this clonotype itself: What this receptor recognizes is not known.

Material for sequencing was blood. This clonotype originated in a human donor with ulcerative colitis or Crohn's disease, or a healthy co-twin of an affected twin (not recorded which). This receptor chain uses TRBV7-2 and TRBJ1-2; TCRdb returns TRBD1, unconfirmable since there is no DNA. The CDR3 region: CASSSRADAGVHGYTF.